The subject of this entry is one TCR beta chain. Its target is not known. This entry is derived from a study of T cells in localized non-small cell lung cancer. Study-level results: Sequencing, confined to only one tumor region, leaves heterogeneity possible. Uninvolved adjacent lung had more T cell clonality than any other tissue, topping tumor. Turning up in adjacent lung were a median roughly 62 of the top 100 tumor clones.

Sequencing used immunoSEQ multiplex PCR; TCRdb keeps in-frame clones, though not all of them. Here the sample spans approximately 61,000 clones, 75% to 90% being singletons. The CDR3 is 14 residues long. Per the germline V gene, CDR1 is SGHAT and CDR2 is FQNNGV. V was shortened by 4 bases and J by 1 base, with 10 bases between the two germline ends. This chain links TRBV11-2 with TRBJ2-5; the D gene is possibly TRBD2 (6 bases). This clonotype originated in a woman between 35 and 70 years old with stage I lung adenocarcinoma. The source was peripheral blood, collected before any cancer treatment. The CDR3 protein is CASSSTGGQETQYF. For the CDR3, the DNA is TGTGCCAGCAGCTCCACCGGGGGCCAAGAGACCCAGTACTTC.